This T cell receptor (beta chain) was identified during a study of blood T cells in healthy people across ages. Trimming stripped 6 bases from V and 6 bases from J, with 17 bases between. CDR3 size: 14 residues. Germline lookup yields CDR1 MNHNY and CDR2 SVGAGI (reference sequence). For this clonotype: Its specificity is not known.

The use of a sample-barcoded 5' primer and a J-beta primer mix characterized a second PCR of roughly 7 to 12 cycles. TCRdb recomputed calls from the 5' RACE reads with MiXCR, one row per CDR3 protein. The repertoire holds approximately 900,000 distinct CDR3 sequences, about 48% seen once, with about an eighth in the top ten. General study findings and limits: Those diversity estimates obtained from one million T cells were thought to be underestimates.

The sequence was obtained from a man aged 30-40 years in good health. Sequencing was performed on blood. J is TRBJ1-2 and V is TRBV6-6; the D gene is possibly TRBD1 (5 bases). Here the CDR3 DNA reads TGTGCCAGCAGGGGGGACGGAACCTGGGATGGCTACACCTTC. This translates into CASRGDGTWDGYTF.